Listed below are T cell receptor beta chains from one sample, sequenced in a study of control samples from healthy donors and cancer patients. Generated by immunoSEQ multiplex PCR, the TCRdb table keeps only in-frame clones and is missing some. There are 150,000 or so clones in the sample; approximately 93% occur only once, and almost 6% lies in the top ten. Sequenced input: blood. The receptors here all came from a man aged 18 to 35 in good health. The CDR3 runs from the conserved cysteine through the conserved F or W. The D gene is left open where the match is weak. A row's size may be missing; if present it is once, few, many or a size class.

TRBJ2-7 | TRBD2 | TRBV3-1/TRBV3-2 | - | TGTGCCAGCAGCCAACTAGCGGGATGGTCTTCCAGCGAGCAGTACTTC | CASSQLAGWSSSEQYF
TRBJ1-2 | TRBD1 | TRBV28 | - | TGTGCCAGCAGGACAGGGGAGAGTCGGGTCTATGGCTACACCTTC | CASRTGESRVYGYTF
TRBJ1-6 | - | TRBV5-6 | - | TGTGCCAGCAGCTCGGGGAGTTCACCCCTCCACTTT | CASSSGSSPLHF
TRBJ2-5 | TRBD1 | TRBV5-1 | - | TGCGCCAGCAGCCTTAGAGGACAGGGATCTCGAAGCCCTCAAGAGACCCAGTACTTC | CASSLRGQGSRSPQETQYF
TRBJ2-1 | TRBD2 | TRBV7-3 | - | TGTGCCAGCAGCCCCCACGGGGCGGGAGCGAGTAATGAGCAGTTCTTC | CASSPHGAGASNEQFF
TRBJ2-2 | - | TRBV9 | - | TGTGCCAGCACCCATGGGGGGGCGCAGGGGGAGCTGTTTTTT | CASTHGGAQGELFF
TRBJ1-5 | - | TRBV2 | - | TGTGCCAGCAGTGAAGCGCTCAAAAATCAGCCCCAGCATTTT | CASSEALKNQPQHF
TRBJ2-2 | TRBD2 | TRBV6-5 | - | TGTGCCAGCAACGGGGAGGGGAACACCGGGGAGCTGTTTTTT | CASNGEGNTGELFF
TRBJ1-1 | - | TRBV7-9 | - | TGTGCCAGCAGCCCGAAGTCGAGCACTGAAGCTTTCTTT | CASSPKSSTEAFF
TRBJ1-2 | TRBD1 | TRBV15 | - | TGTGCCACCAGCAGAGCGGGACAGGTGATCTATGGCTACACCTTC | CATSRAGQVIYGYTF
TRBJ2-5 | - | TRBV7-9 | - | TGTGCCAGCAGCTTAGGGGGAACTCGGGAGACCCAGTACTTC | CASSLGGTRETQYF
TRBJ1-4 | TRBD1 | TRBV25-1 | - | TGTGCCAGCAGTCGGGACAGAGCTAATGAAAAACTGTTTTTT | CASSRDRANEKLFF
TRBJ1-3 | - | TRBV13 | - | TGTGCCAGCAGCTTATACAGGACAGACTCTGGAAACACCATATATTTT | CASSLYRTDSGNTIYF
TRBJ2-3 | TRBD2 | TRBV7-9 | - | TGTGCCAGCAGCCCCGGACTAGCGGGAGAATCTCGGTATTTT | CASSPGLAGESRYF
TRBJ2-3 | - | TRBV18 | - | TGTGCCAGCTCACCATCAGGGACAGATACGCAGTATTTT | CASSPSGTDTQYF
TRBJ2-1 | TRBD2 | TRBV3-1/TRBV3-2 | - | TGTGCCAGCAGCCAACTACTAGCGGGGGCCAATGAGCAGTTCTTC | CASSQLLAGANEQFF
TRBJ1-6 | TRBD1 | TRBV6-5 | - | TGTGCCAGCAGCGGGCTGACAGGGAGGTATTCACCCCTCCACTTT | CASSGLTGRYSPLHF
TRBJ2-3 | TRBD1 | TRBV5-5 | - | TGTGCCAGCAGCTTGATGACAGGGATAGATACGCAGTATTTT | CASSLMTGIDTQYF
TRBJ1-1 | TRBD1 | TRBV18 | - | TGTGCCAGCTCAATCAAACAGGGGGCCAACACTGAAGCTTTCTTT | CASSIKQGANTEAFF
TRBJ1-2 | - | TRBV24-1 | medium-sized | TGTGCCACCAGGGGAGCGGACGTGGCTGGCTACACCTTC | CATRGADVAGYTF
TRBJ2-7 | - | TRBV27 | - | TGTGCCAGCAGTTTATCCAGGCAAAACCTACGAGGGCAGTACTTC | CASSLSRQNLRGQYF
TRBJ2-7 | TRBD1 | TRBV28 | - | TGTGCCAGCAGTCCTCGACAGGGTATCGACCCGGAACGTGTGTTCTACGAGCAGTACTTC | CASSPRQGIDPERVFYEQYF
TRBJ1-5 | - | TRBV18 | - | TGTGCCAGCTCACCGGGAGGGGATCAGCCCCAGCATTTT | CASSPGGDQPQHF
TRBJ2-1 | TRBD2 | TRBV11-2 | - | TGTGCCAGCAGCAGAGGACTAGCGGGGGCTGGGCAGTTCTTC | CASSRGLAGAGQFF
TRBJ2-2 | - | TRBV5-1 | - | TGCGCCAGCAGCTTGGAGGGGGAGTTCGCCGGGGAGCTGTTTTTT | CASSLEGEFAGELFF
TRBJ1-2 | - | TRBV6-4 | - | TGTGCCAGCAGTGCACAGCGAAACTATGGCTACACCTTC | CASSAQRNYGYTF
TRBJ1-5 | - | TRBV6-6 | - | TGTGCCAGCACAACCTTTCGGGGTAGGGATCAGCCCCAGCATTTT | CASTTFRGRDQPQHF
TRBJ1-6 | - | TRBV4-1 | - | TGCGCCAGCAGCCAAGATCGGGGGGGATCCTATAATTCACCCCTCCACTTT | CASSQDRGGSYNSPLHF
TRBJ2-1 | TRBD2 | TRBV27 | - | TGTGCCAGCAGTAGTCGACTAGCAAGGGGTGGTGGGTTCAATGAGCAGTTCTTC | CASSSRLARGGGFNEQFF
TRBJ1-5 | - | TRBV19 | - | TGTGCCAGTAGTGCGGACCAGGGTCGGCCCCAGCATTTT | CASSADQGRPQHF
TRBJ2-7 | TRBD2 | TRBV30 | - | TGTGCCTGGAGTCCCCTAGCGGGAGGGCCTCCGCGACCCTACGAGCAGTACTTC | CAWSPLAGGPPRPYEQYF
TRBJ1-5 | TRBD1 | TRBV6-2/TRBV6-3 | once | TGTGCCAGCAGTTTGGGACAGGGGAGCCCCCAGCATTTT | CASSLGQGSPQHF
TRBJ2-2 | - | TRBV9 | - | TGTGCCAGCGGGAACACCGGGGAGCTGTTTTTT | CASGNTGELFF
TRBJ2-5 | TRBD2 | TRBV18 | - | TGTGCCAGCTCACCACCGGTACTAGCGGGGGGATACCAAGAGACCCAGTACTTC | CASSPPVLAGGYQETQYF
TRBJ1-2 | - | TRBV5-4 | - | TGTGCCAGCAGCTTTTCGACAGTCTATGGCTACACCTTC | CASSFSTVYGYTF
TRBJ2-5 | TRBD2 | TRBV6-5 | - | TGTGCCAGCAGTTACCGGGGGGGGGAGACCCAGTACTTC | CASSYRGGETQYF
TRBJ2-7 | TRBD2 | TRBV6-5 | - | TGTGCCAGCAGTTATCGGGGAACTAGCGAATCCTACGAGCAGTACTTC | CASSYRGTSESYEQYF
TRBJ2-3 | TRBD1 | TRBV30 | - | TGTGCCTGGAGCAGGGGGTCTAGCACAGATACGCAGTATTTT | CAWSRGSSTDTQYF
TRBJ2-7 | - | TRBV5-1 | few | TGCGCCAGCAGCTTCCTTTGGTCGACCTACGAGCAGTACTTC | CASSFLWSTYEQYF
TRBJ2-5 | - | TRBV7-7 | - | TGTGCTAGCAGCTTCCAGTACGGGGACCAAGAGACCCAGTACTTC | CASSFQYGDQETQYF
TRBJ1-5 | TRBD1 | TRBV19 | - | TGTGCCAGTAGTATAGGACAGGGTGGCCAGCCCCAGCATTTT | CASSIGQGGQPQHF
TRBJ2-7 | - | TRBV30 | - | TGTGCCTGGAGTGTTGGAGTTGATTACGAGCAGTACTTC | CAWSVGVDYEQYF